Each of the 23 T cell receptor beta chains below was sequenced from the same sample in a study of OX40 agonist ivuxolimab in advanced cancers. This table comes from immunoSEQ multiplex PCR, and its TCRdb copy is limited to in-frame clones, with some not included. The data contain roughly 65,000 clones, approximately 90% of them seen just once; the ten biggest clones take up 0.25% to 0.35%. The specimen comprised CD4+ or CD8+ T cells sorted from blood, sampled in a trial of the OX40 agonist ivuxolimab. The receptors derive from an adult with an advanced solid tumor such as melanoma, head and neck, liver or kidney cancer.

The rearrangement joins TRBV6-5 to TRBJ2-5; D remains ambiguous. In germline, CDR1 is MNHEY, CDR2 SVGAGI. The CDR3 consists of 14 residues. Trimming took off 8 bases at V and 1 base at J, with 14 bases between the two ends. The CDR3 sequence: CASPRKTVQETQYF. In DNA, the CDR3 is TGTGCCAGCCCACGCAAAACAGTCCAAGAGACCCAGTACTTC.

The rearrangement joins TRBV6-6 to TRBJ1-1; D gene unclear. This CDR3 is 12 amino acids long. The V gene's germline CDR1 is MNHNY and CDR2 SVGAGI (reference sequence). Trimming pared 5 bases from V and 5 bases from J, leaving 9 bases between. The DNA for the CDR3 is TGTGCCAGCAGTACAGTTGTTACTGAAGCTTTCTTT. This gives the protein CASSTVVTEAFF.

The chain combines TRBV27 with TRBJ2-7; D is possibly TRBD2 (6 bases). The CDR3 runs 14 residues. Germline CDR1 reads MNHEY; CDR2 reads SMNVEV (reference sequence). V was clipped by 2 bases and J by 6 bases, with 14 bases between them. CDR3 sequence: CASSLTGASTEQYF. The CDR3 DNA follows: TGTGCCAGCAGTTTAACGGGAGCCTCAACCGAGCAGTACTTC.

The chain couples TRBV10-1 to TRBJ2-2; D gene ambiguous. The CDR3 contains 14 residues. V lost 10 bases, J lost 0 bases, and 12 bases lay in between. Germline V gene data show CDR1 as WNHNN and CDR2 as SYGVQD (reference sequence). The CDR3 reads CATSIKTNTGELFF. DNA for the CDR3: TGCGCCACCTCTATAAAGACGAACACCGGGGAGCTGTTTTTT.

With regard to this clone: One end of the junction does not line up with germline, which may come from a read error. This same CDR3 is encoded by further DNA sequences in the sample. The J gene is TRBJ2-2, the V gene TRBV19; either TRBD1 or TRBD2 may fit D (5 bases each). The CDR3 is 13 amino acids. CDR1 and CDR2 from the germline V gene are LNHDA and SQIVND (reference sequence). The CDR3 loop is CASSIWGTGELFF. For the CDR3, the DNA is TGTGCCAGTAGTATTTGGGGCACCGGGGAGTTGTTTTTT.

The V and J genes are TRBV14 and TRBJ2-1, with 8 bases identical to TRBD2. The CDR3 is made up of 16 amino acids. V trimming: 1 base; J trimming: 8 bases; junction bases outside the gene matches: 10. Germline V gene data show CDR1 as SGHDN and CDR2 as FVKESK. The CDR3 loop is CASSQVGLAGRDEQFF. CDR3 bases: TGTGCCAGCAGCCAAGTAGGACTAGCCGGGCGCGATGAGCAGTTCTTC.

This rearrangement joins TRBV19 to TRBJ2-7, with TRBD2 matching over 7 bases. J lost 2 bases, V lost 4 bases, and 20 bases had no gene match. The CDR3 sequence is 19 residues long. Germline CDR1 reads LNHDA; CDR2 reads SQIVND (reference sequence). The CDR3 region has the DNA TGTGCCAGTAGTAAGGTCAGGGCCGACGGGCGCGGGAGAGCCTACGAGCAGTACTTC. It is translated as CASSKVRADGRGRAYEQYF.

CDR3 sequence (DNA): TGTGCCAGCAGCACCGGCGGGACTAAAAACACCGGGGAGCTGTTTTTT. This codes for CASSTGGTKNTGELFF. This sequence joins TRBV7-8 and TRBJ2-2; TRBD2 aligns across 7 bases. The CDR3 consists of 16 residues. Germline-derived CDR1 and CDR2 are SGHVS and FQNEAQ. V gave up 5 bases and J gave up 2 bases; unmatched junction bases: 8.

V and J are TRBV9 and TRBJ2-2; possible D gene TRBD1, 5 bases. Trimming took off 4 bases at V and 1 base at J, with 11 bases between the two ends. The CDR3 has 15 residues. CDR1 and CDR2 (germline): SGDLS, YYNGEE. The CDR3 DNA is TGTGCCAGCAGCTGGGGCAGAAAGAACACCGGGGAGCTGTTTTTT. Its translation: CASSWGRKNTGELFF.

This chain uses TRBV7-9 with TRBJ2-1; 9 bases are a match to TRBD2. This CDR3 has 16 residues. V was clipped by 5 bases and J by 3 bases; unmatched bases: 8. Germline CDR1 is SEHNR and CDR2 is FQNEAQ (reference sequence). CDR3 region: CASSASSGIIYNEQFF. The CDR3 coding sequence is TGTGCCAGCAGCGCGTCTAGCGGGATCATCTACAATGAGCAGTTCTTC.

V gene TRBV5-1 combines with J gene TRBJ1-4; 9 bases match TRBD1. Germline CDR1 is SGHRS and CDR2 is YFSETQ. The CDR3 consists of 16 residues. V lost 3 bases, J lost 0 bases, and 3 bases stayed unmatched. The chain's CDR3 is CASSSGTGTTNEKLFF. CDR3 coding DNA: TGCGCCAGCAGCTCCGGGACAGGGACAACTAATGAAAAACTGTTTTTT.

The rearrangement joins TRBV29-1 to TRBJ1-1; D call uncertain. The V gene's germline CDR1 is SQVTM and CDR2 ANQGSEA. V lost 0 bases to trimming and J lost 0 bases, with 14 bases between them. The length of the CDR3 is 16 residues. This chain's CDR3 is CSVEDTRATMNTEAFF. CDR3 in DNA: TGCAGCGTTGAAGATACCCGGGCAACGATGAACACTGAAGCTTTCTTT.

The rearrangement uses TRBV4-1 and TRBJ2-5; TRBD1 matches 11 bases. The CDR3 loop spans 15 amino acids. CDR1 and CDR2 from the germline V gene are MGHRA and YSYEKL. V shed 5 bases and J 3 bases; nucleotides not matched to a gene: 5. CDR3 in DNA: TGCGCCAGCAGCATCGGACAGGGGGCCAAAGAGACCCAGTACTTC. This sequence encodes CASSIGQGAKETQYF.

The rearrangement links TRBV14 to TRBJ1-6, with 10 bases fitting TRBD1. V lost 5 bases to trimming and J lost 6 bases; unmatched junction nucleotides: 7. The CDR3 extends over 16 amino acids. Germline V gene lookup returns CDR1 SGHDN and CDR2 FVKESK. The CDR3 sequence is CASSYTTGGRNSPLHF. Written as DNA, the CDR3 is TGTGCCAGCAGCTATACGACAGGGGGCCGTAATTCACCCCTCCACTTT.

This sequence joins TRBV11-1 and TRBJ1-5, with TRBD1 matching 9 bases. The junction had 3 bases not matched to a gene; V was cut back by 1 base and J by 5 bases. This CDR3 is 15 amino acids long. Germline assignment: CDR1 SGHAT and CDR2 FQDESV (reference sequence). CDR3 amino acids: CASSLGGQGYQPQHF. CDR3 sequence (DNA): TGTGCCAGCAGCTTAGGGGGACAGGGCTATCAGCCCCAGCATTTT.

V usage is TRBV20-1 and J usage is TRBJ1-2; D unclear. Trimming cost V 5 bases and J 4 bases, with 5 bases left between them. Germline CDR1 reads DFQATT; CDR2 reads SNEGSKA (reference sequence). This CDR3 region has 10 residues. The CDR3 spells CSALTYGYTF. The CDR3 nucleotides read TGCAGTGCTTTGACCTATGGCTACACCTTC.

The rearrangement uses TRBV18 and TRBJ2-3, with D hard to call. Trimming removed 0 bases at V and 4 bases at J, with 8 bases between. The CDR3 length is 14 residues. The V gene's germline CDR1 is KGHSH and CDR2 LQKENI. The CDR3 here is CASSPPGFSDTQYF. Written as DNA, the CDR3 is TGTGCCAGCTCACCACCAGGGTTTTCAGATACGCAGTATTTT. The full variable domain, rest sourced from reference TRBV18 and TRBJ2-3, is NAGVMQNPRHLVRRRGQEARLRCSPMKGHSHVYWYRQLPEEGLKFMVYLQKENIIDESGMPKERFSAEFPKEGPSILRIQQVVRGDSAAYFCASSPPGFSDTQYFGPGTRLTVL.

The chain joins TRBV7-9 to TRBJ1-1; D ambiguous. Trimming took 5 bases from V and 4 from J, leaving 17 bases between them. Germline CDR1 is SEHNR and CDR2 is FQNEAQ (reference sequence). This CDR3 comprises 15 residues. CDR3 region: CASSPTKSGVTEAFF. In DNA, the CDR3 is TGTGCCAGCAGCCCAACCAAGAGTGGTGTCACTGAAGCTTTCTTT.

Turning to this clone: The junction departs from germline at one end; a sequencing error may be responsible. This chain connects TRBV9 to TRBJ2-7; D tentatively reads TRBD1 or TRBD2 (5 bases each). Germline CDR1 reads SGDLS; CDR2 reads YYNGEE. The CDR3 extends over 11 amino acids. CDR3: CASSDPGPTVF. DNA for the CDR3: TGTGCCAGCAGCGATCCGGGACCCACGGTCTTC.

V gene TRBV18 combines with J gene TRBJ2-1; tentative D call: TRBD2 (6 bases). From germline, CDR1 is KGHSH and CDR2 LQKENI. CDR3 size: 14 residues. The ends were cut back, 2 bases at V and 9 bases at J, with 14 bases in the middle. CDR3: CASSPSSSGGEQFF. CDR3 bases: TGTGCCAGCTCACCATCTAGTAGCGGAGGTGAGCAGTTCTTC.

The chain couples TRBV27 to TRBJ1-5, with no clear D. The CDR3 sequence is 16 residues long. The V gene's germline CDR1 is MNHEY and CDR2 SMNVEV (reference sequence). V lost 0 bases and J lost 2, with 11 bases in between. The DNA for the CDR3 is TGTGCCAGCAGTTTATCCCGGGCGGCGGGCAATCAGCCCCAGCATTTT. It translates to CASSLSRAAGNQPQHF.

The J gene is TRBJ2-7, the V gene TRBV6-6; TRBD2 aligns across 9 bases. Germline-derived CDR1 and CDR2 are MNHNY and SVGAGI (reference sequence). The junction had 6 bases not matched to a gene; V was cut back by 6 bases and J by 3 bases. The CDR3 has 14 amino acids. CDR3 residues: CASRGTSTDYEQYF. Written as DNA, the CDR3 is TGTGCCAGCAGGGGGACTAGCACAGACTACGAGCAGTACTTC.

The V and J genes are TRBV7-8 and TRBJ2-5; weak D call: TRBD2 (6 bases). Germline loops: CDR1 SGHVS, CDR2 FQNEAQ. The CDR3 consists of 15 residues. V was trimmed by 1 base and J by 1 base, leaving 10 bases between them. DNA of the CDR3: TGTGCCAGCAGCTTAGAGAGACTAGTCCAAGAGACCCAGTACTTC. This gives the protein CASSLERLVQETQYF.